This TCR beta chain comes out of a study of cytomegalovirus exposure and HLA in healthy donors. Use of 60 Vbeta and 13 Jbeta primers characterized the PCR. The protocol was immunoSEQ multiplex PCR, while the TCRdb copy is restricted to in-frame clones and leaves out a portion. Among some 180,000 clones, 79% were seen once, and the ten largest hold about 4.4%. This sequence was found in a woman under 40 in good health and CMV-seropositive. Sequenced: PBMCs.

The CDR3 nucleotides read TGTGCCAGTAGTATAACGGGACAGATCTTCTACGAGCAGTACTTC. Residues: CASSITGQIFYEQYF. The chain joins TRBV19 to TRBJ2-7; the match to TRBD1 covers 7 bases. V lost 2 bases to trimming and J lost 3 bases; unmatched junction nucleotides: 7. This CDR3 has 15 residues. CDR1 is LNHDA, CDR2 SQIVND, per germline (reference sequence).